This is a list of T cell receptor beta chains from one sample in a study of the immune and genomic landscape of osteosarcoma. TCRdb's table, derived via immunoSEQ multiplex PCR, lists solely in-frame clones and lacks some. This sample has about 10,000 clones, with about 71% found just once. Specimen: osteosarcoma tumor tissue from the lung. These TCRs come from a human donor with osteosarcoma. Both conserved end residues are part of each CDR3. The D gene is left open where the match is weak. Rows give clone size only sometimes, using once, few, many, or a class for an expanded clone.

>NA|TRBD1|15|TRBV23-1|TRBJ1-6
CASSPSTGIVSPLHF
TGCGCCAGCAGTCCATCGACAGGGATAGTTTCACCCCTCCACTTT
>NA|NA|14|TRBV7-2|TRBJ1-1
CASSNRRPVNAAFF
TGTGCCAGCAGCAATCGGCGGCCAGTCAACGCAGCTTTCTTT
>few|NA|13|TRBV6-1|TRBJ1-6
CASSEAENSPLHF
TGTGCCAGCAGTGAAGCGGAAAATTCACCCCTCCACTTT
>NA|NA|17|TRBV28|TRBJ2-1
CASSPTPLIGPYNEQFF
TGTGCCAGCAGCCCCACCCCGCTGATCGGCCCCTACAATGAGCAGTTCTTC
>NA|NA|14|TRBV18|TRBJ2-5
CASSSGGQLETQYF
TGTGCCAGCTCATCGGGGGGACAGTTAGAGACCCAGTACTTC
>few|NA|18|TRBV27|TRBJ1-6
CASCLFGWDWVGNSPLHF
TGTGCCAGCTGTTTATTCGGGTGGGACTGGGTGGGGAATTCACCCCTCCACTTT
>once|TRBD2|14|TRBV28|TRBJ2-7
CASSWGGSTYEQYF
TGTGCCAGCAGTTGGGGGGGTTCAACCTACGAGCAGTACTTC
>NA|TRBD1|13|TRBV30|TRBJ1-6
CAWADREHSPLHF
TGTGCCTGGGCGGACAGGGAGCATTCACCCCTCCACTTT
>NA|NA|16|TRBV4-2|TRBJ1-5
CASSQDLEQVAQPQHF
TGTGCCAGCAGCCAAGATCTCGAGCAGGTAGCCCAGCCCCAGCATTTT
>NA|NA|12|TRBV6-5|TRBJ2-3
CASNGATDTQYF
TGTGCCAGCAACGGGGCGACGGATACGCAGTATTTT
>NA|NA|10|TRBV5-1|TRBJ2-7
CASSLAEQYF
TGCGCCAGCAGCTTGGCCGAGCAGTACTTC
>NA|NA|14|TRBV6-1|TRBJ1-5
CASCSRGKGQPQHF
TGTGCCAGCTGTTCCAGAGGGAAGGGACAGCCCCAGCATTTT
>NA|TRBD1|12|TRBV5-4|TRBJ2-2
CACRQGAGELFF
TGTGCCTGCCGGCAGGGGGCCGGGGAGCTGTTTTTT
>few|NA|14|TRBV6-5|TRBJ1-5
CASSYSSRYQPQHF
TGTGCCAGCAGTTACTCTTCGAGATATCAGCCCCAGCATTTT
>NA|TRBD1|14|TRBV10-1|TRBJ2-7
CASSEGDSLYEQYF
TGCGCCAGCAGCGAAGGGGACAGCCTATACGAGCAGTACTTC
>few|NA|15|TRBV4-1|TRBJ1-1
CASSQGRDSPTEAFF
TGCGCCAGCAGCCAAGGCCGGGACTCCCCGACTGAAGCTTTCTTT
>NA|TRBD1|15|TRBV5-6|TRBJ2-7
CASSWGGQGANEQYF
TGTGCCAGCAGCTGGGGAGGACAGGGGGCGAACGAGCAGTACTTC
>NA|NA|15|TRBV27|TRBJ1-5
CATTAKGNSNQPQHF
TGTGCCACCACAGCGAAAGGAAATAGCAATCAGCCCCAGCATTTT
>once|NA|15|TRBV7-3|TRBJ2-1
CASSQDLSSYNEQFF
TGTGCCAGCAGCCAGGACTTAAGCTCCTACAATGAGCAGTTCTTC
>NA|NA|14|TRBV7-2|TRBJ2-1
CASSLYAGIDEQFF
TGTGCCAGCAGCTTATACGCGGGGATCGATGAGCAGTTCTTC
>once|NA|14|TRBV5-5|TRBJ2-7
CASSLAGIAYEQYF
TGTGCCAGCAGCTTGGCCGGGATCGCCTACGAGCAGTACTTC
>NA|NA|15|TRBV7-9|TRBJ2-2
CASTEGTQNTGELFF
TGTGCCAGCACGGAGGGGACTCAGAACACCGGGGAGCTGTTTTTT
>NA|TRBD1|14|TRBV23-1|TRBJ2-7
CASSETGQAGEQYF
TGCGCCAGCAGTGAAACGGGACAGGCAGGCGAGCAGTACTTC
>NA|TRBD2|19|TRBV19|TRBJ2-4
CASSIQLQTSDIAKNIQYF
TGTGCCAGTAGTATCCAACTACAGACTAGCGACATAGCCAAAAACATTCAGTACTTC
>NA|NA|14|TRBV7-3|TRBJ2-2
CASSPAQGAGELFF
TGTGCCAGCAGCCCAGCACAGGGTGCCGGGGAGCTGTTTTTT
>few|NA|13|TRBV30|TRBJ1-1
CAWTRRENTEAFF
TGTGCCTGGACCCGGCGGGAGAACACTGAAGCTTTCTTT
>NA|NA|15|TRBV6-5|TRBJ1-3
CASSYETASGNTIYF
TGTGCCAGCAGTTATGAGACGGCATCTGGAAACACCATATATTTT
>NA|NA|17|TRBV9|TRBJ2-3
CASSVDELWDAQNTQYF
TGTGCCAGCAGCGTAGATGAGTTGTGGGATGCACAGAATACGCAGTATTTT
>NA|NA|14|TRBV6-1|TRBJ1-2
CASSEGGGAYGYTF
TGTGCCAGCAGTGAAGGAGGGGGGGCCTATGGCTACACCTTC
>NA|NA|13|TRBV5-1|TRBJ2-2
CASQGFRTGELFF
TGCGCCAGTCAGGGTTTCCGAACCGGGGAGCTGTTTTTT
>few|NA|14|TRBV10-3|TRBJ1-5
CAISDTGSNQPQHF
TGTGCCATCAGTGATACAGGGTCTAATCAGCCCCAGCATTTT